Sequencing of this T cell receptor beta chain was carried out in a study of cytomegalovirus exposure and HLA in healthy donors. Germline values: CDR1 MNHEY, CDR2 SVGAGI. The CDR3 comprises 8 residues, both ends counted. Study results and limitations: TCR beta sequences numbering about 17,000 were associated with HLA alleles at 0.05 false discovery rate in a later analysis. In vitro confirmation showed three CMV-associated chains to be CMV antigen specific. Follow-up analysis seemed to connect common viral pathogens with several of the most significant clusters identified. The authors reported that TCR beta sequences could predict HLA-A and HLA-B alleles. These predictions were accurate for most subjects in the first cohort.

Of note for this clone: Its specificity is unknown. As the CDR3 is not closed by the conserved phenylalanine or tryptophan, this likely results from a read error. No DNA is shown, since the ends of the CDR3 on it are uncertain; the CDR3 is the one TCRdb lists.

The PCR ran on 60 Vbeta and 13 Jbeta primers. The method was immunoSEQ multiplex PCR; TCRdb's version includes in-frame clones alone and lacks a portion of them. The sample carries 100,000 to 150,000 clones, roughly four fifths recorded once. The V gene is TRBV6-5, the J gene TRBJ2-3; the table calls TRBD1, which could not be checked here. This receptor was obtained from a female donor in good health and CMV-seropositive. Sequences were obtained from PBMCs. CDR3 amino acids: CASSSHRV.